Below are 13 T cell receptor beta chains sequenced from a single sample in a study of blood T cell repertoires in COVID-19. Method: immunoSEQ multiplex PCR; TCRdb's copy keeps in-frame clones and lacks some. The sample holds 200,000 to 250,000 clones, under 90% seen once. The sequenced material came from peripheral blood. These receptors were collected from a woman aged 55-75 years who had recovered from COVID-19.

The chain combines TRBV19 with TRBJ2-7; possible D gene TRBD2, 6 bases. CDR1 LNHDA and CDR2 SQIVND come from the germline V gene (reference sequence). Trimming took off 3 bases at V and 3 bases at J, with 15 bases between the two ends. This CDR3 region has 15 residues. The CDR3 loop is CASSIEQQAGYEQYF. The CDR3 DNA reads TGTGCCAGTAGTATCGAGCAGCAAGCGGGCTACGAGCAGTACTTC.

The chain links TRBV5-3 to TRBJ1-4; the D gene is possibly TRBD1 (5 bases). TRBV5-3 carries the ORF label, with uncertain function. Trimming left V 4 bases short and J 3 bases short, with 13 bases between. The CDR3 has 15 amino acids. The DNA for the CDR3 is TGTGCCAGAAGCCAGCGGGGGGACTCTAATGAAAAACTGTTTTTT. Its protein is CARSQRGDSNEKLFF.

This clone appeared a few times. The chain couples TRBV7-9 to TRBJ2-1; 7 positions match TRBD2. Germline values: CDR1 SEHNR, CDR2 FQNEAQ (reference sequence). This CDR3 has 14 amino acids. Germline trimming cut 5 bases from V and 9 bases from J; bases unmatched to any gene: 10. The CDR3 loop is CASSLSETSSEQFF. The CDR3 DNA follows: TGTGCCAGCAGCCTCTCCGAGACTAGCAGTGAGCAGTTCTTC.

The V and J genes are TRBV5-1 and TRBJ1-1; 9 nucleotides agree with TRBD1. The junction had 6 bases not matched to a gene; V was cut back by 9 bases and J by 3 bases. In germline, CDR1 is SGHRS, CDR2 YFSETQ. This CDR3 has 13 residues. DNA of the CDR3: TGCGCCACCAAGGGACAGGGCCACACTGAAGCTTTCTTT. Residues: CATKGQGHTEAFF.

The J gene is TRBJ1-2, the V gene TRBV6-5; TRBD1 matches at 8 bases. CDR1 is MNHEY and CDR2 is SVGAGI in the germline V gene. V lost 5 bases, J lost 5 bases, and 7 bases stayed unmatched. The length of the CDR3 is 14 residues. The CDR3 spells CASSPGGAFYGYTF. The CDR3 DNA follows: TGTGCCAGCAGTCCAGGGGGCGCATTTTATGGCTACACCTTC.

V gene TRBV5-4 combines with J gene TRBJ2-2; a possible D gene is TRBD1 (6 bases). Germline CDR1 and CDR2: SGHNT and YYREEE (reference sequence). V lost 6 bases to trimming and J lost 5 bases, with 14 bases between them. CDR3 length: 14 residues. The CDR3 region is CASKWGQGTGELFF. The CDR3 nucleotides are TGTGCCAGCAAATGGGGCCAGGGGACCGGGGAGCTGTTTTTT.

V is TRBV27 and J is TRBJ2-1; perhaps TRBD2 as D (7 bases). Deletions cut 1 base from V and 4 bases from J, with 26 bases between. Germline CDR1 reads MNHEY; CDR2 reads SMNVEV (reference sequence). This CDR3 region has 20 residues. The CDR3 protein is CASSLWWGGSDVLNYNEQFF. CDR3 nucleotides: TGTGCCAGCAGTTTATGGTGGGGGGGCTCTGATGTCTTGAATTACAATGAGCAGTTCTTC.

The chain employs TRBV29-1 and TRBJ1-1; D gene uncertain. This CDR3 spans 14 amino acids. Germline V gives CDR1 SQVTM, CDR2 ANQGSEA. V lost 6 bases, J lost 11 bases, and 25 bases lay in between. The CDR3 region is CSVYPSWRSRRAFF. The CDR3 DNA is TGCAGCGTCTACCCCTCCTGGAGGAGCCGAAGGGCTTTCTTT. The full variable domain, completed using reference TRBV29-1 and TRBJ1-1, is SAVISQKPSRDICQRGTSLTIQCQVDSQVTMMFWYRQQPGQSLTLIATANQGSEATYESGFVIDKFPISRPNLTFSTLTVSNMSPEDSSIYLCSVYPSWRSRRAFFGQGTRLTVV.

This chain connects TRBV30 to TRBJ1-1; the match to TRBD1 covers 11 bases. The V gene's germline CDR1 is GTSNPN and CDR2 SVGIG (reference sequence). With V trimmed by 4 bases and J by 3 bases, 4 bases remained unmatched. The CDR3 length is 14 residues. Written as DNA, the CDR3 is TGTGCCTGGATCTGGGACAGGGGGTACACTGAAGCTTTCTTT. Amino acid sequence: CAWIWDRGYTEAFF.

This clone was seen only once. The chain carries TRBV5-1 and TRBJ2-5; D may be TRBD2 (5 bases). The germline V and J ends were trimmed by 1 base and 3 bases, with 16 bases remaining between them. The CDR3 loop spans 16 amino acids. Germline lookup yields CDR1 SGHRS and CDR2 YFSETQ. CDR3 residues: CASSLLSSGPEETQYF. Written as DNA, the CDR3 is TGCGCCAGCAGCTTGTTGTCCAGCGGACCGGAAGAGACCCAGTACTTC.

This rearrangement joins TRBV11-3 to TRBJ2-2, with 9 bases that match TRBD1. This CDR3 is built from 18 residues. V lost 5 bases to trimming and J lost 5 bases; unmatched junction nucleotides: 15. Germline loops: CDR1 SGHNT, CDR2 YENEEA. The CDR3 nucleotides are TGTGCCAGCAGCCTGAAACAGGGGGCGTTTGAATCGACCGGGGAGCTGTTTTTT. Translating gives CASSLKQGAFESTGELFF.

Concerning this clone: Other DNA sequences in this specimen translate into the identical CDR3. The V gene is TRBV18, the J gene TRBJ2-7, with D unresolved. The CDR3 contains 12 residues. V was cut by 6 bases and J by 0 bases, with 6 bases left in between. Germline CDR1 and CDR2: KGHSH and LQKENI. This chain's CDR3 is CASSPSSYEQYF. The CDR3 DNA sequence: TGTGCCAGCTCCCCTAGCTCCTACGAGCAGTACTTC.

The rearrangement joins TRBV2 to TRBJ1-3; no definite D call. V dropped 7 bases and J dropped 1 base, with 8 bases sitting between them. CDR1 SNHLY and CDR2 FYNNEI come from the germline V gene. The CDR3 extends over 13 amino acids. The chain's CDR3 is CASIRESGNTIYF. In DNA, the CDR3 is TGTGCCAGCATCCGAGAGTCTGGAAACACCATATATTTT.